This T cell receptor (beta chain) was identified during a study of blood T cell repertoires in COVID-19. Background on the study: Whether acute or convalescent, the COVID-19 samples came from the United States, Italy and Spain. From T cells, B-cell-depleted T cells, or PBMCs came the material, which was cDNA or gDNA.

CDR3 length equals 14 residues. V dropped 4 bases and J dropped 0 bases, with 10 bases sitting between them. Per the germline V gene, CDR1 is SGHRS and CDR2 is YFSETQ. Assay used: immunoSEQ multiplex PCR; TCRdb lists only in-frame clones, some missing. The table records 100,000 to 150,000 clones, less than 90% of them present only once. The sequence derives from a man aged 60 to 69 with acute or convalescent COVID-19. Sequencing was done on a sample of peripheral blood. J is TRBJ1-2 and V is TRBV5-1; D gene uncertain. CDR3 sequence (DNA): TGCGCCAGCAGCAGGGAGACGGCTAACTATGGCTACACCTTC. Translation: CASSRETANYGYTF.